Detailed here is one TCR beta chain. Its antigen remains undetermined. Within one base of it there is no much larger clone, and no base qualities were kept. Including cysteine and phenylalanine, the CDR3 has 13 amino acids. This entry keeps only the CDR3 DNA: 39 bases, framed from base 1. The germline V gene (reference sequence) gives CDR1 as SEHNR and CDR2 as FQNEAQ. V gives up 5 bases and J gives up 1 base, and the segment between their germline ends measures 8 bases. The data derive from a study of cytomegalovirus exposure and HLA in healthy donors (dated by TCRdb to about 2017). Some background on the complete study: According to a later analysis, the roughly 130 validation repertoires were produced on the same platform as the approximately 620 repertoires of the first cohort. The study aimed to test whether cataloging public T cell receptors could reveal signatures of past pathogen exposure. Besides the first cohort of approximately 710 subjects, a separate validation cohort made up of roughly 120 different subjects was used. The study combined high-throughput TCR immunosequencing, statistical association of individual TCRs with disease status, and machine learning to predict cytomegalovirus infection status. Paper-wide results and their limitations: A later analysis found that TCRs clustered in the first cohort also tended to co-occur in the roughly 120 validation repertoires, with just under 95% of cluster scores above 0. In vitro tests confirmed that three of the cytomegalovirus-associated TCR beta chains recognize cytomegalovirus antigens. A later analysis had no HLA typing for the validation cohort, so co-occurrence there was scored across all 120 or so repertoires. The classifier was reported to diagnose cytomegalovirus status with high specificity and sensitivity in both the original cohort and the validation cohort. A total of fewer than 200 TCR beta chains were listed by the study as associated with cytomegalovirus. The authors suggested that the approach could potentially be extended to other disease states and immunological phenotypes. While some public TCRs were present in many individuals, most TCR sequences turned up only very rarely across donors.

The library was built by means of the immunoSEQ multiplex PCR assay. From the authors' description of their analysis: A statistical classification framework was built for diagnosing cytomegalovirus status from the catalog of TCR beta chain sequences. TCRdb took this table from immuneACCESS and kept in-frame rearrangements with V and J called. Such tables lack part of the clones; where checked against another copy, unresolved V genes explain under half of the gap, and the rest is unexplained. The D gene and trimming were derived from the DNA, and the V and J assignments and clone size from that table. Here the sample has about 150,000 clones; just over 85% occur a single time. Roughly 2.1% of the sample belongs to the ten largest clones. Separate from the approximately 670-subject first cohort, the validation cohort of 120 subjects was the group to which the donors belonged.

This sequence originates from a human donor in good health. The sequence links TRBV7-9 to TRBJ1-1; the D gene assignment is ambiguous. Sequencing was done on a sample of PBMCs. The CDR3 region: CASSPTRNTEAFF. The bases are TGTGCCAGCAGCCCGACACGGAACACTGAAGCTTTCTTT.